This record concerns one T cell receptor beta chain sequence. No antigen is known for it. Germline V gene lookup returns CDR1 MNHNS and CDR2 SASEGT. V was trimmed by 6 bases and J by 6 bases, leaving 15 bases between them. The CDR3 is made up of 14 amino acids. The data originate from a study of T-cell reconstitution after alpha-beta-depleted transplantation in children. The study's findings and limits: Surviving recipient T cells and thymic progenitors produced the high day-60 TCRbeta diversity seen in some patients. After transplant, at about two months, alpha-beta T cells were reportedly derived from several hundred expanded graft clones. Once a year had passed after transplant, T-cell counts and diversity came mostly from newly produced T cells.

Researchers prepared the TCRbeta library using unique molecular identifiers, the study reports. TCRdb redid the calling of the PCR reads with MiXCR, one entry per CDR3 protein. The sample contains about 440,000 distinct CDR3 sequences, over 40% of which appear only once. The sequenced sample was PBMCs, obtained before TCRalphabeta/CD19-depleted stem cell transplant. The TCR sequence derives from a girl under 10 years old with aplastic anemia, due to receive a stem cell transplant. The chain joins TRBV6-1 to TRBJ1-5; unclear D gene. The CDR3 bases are TGTGCCAGCAGCCCCTCGACGTTCGTTCAGCCCCAGCATTTT. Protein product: CASSPSTFVQPQHF.